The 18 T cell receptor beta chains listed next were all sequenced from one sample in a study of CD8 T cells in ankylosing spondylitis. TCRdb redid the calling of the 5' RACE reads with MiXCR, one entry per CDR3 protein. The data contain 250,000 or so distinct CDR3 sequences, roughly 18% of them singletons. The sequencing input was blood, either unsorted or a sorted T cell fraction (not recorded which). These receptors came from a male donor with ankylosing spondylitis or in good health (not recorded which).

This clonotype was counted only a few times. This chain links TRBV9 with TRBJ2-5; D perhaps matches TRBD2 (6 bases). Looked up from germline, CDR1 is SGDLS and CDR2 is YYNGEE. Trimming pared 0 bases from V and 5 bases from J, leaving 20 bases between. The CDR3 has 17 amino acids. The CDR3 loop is CASSVEAQIAGWETQYF. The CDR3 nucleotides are TGTGCCAGCAGCGTAGAGGCCCAGATTGCGGGATGGGAGACCCAGTACTTC.

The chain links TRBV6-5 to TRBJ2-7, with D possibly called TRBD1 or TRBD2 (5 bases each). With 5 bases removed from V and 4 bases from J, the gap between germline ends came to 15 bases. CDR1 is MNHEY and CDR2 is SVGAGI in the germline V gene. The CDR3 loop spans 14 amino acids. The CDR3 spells CASSNGASGYEQYF. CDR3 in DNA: TGTGCCAGCAGTAACGGGGCTTCGGGTTACGAGCAGTACTTC.

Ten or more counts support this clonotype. CDR3 protein: CASSQDSGSPLHF. The CDR3 DNA sequence: TGCGCCAGCAGCCAAGATTCAGGTTCACCCCTCCACTTT. The chain combines TRBV4-3 with TRBJ1-6; D is ambiguous. With 0 bases removed from V and 9 bases from J, the gap between germline ends came to 6 bases. CDR3 length equals 13 residues. Germline-derived CDR1 and CDR2 are LGHNA and YSLEER.

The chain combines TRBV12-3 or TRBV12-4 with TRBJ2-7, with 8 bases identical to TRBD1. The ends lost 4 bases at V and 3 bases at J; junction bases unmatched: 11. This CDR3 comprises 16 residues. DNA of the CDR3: TGTGCCAGCAGTTCATCGACAGGGGCCCTTCGCTACGAGCAGTACTTC. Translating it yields CASSSSTGALRYEQYF.

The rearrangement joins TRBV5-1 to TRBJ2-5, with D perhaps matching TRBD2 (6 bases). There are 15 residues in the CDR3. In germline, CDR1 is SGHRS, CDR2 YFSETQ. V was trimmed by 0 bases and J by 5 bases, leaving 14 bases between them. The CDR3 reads CASSLEGGGTETQYF. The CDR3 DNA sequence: TGCGCCAGCAGCTTGGAAGGAGGAGGGACTGAGACCCAGTACTTC. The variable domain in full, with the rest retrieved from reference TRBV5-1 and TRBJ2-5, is KAGVTQTPRYLIKTRGQQVTLSCSPISGHRSVSWYQQTPGQGLQFLFEYFSETQRNKGNFPGRFSGRQFSNSRSEMNVSTLELGDSALYLCASSLEGGGTETQYFGPGTRLLVL.

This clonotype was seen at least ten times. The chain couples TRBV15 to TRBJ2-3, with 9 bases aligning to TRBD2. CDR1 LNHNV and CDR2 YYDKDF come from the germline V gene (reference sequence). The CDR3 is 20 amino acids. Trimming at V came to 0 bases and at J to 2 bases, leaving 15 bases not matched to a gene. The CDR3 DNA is TGTGCCACCAGCAGAGACGCGTGGAGTAGCGGGAGTCCAGCCACAGATACGCAGTATTTT. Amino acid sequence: CATSRDAWSSGSPATDTQYF.

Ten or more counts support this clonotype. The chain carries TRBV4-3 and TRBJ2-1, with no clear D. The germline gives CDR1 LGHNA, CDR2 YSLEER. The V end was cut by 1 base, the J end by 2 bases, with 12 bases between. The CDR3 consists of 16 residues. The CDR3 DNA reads TGCGCCAGCAGCCAAGGGGCAAGTGCACCCTACAATGAGCAGTTCTTC. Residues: CASSQGASAPYNEQFF.

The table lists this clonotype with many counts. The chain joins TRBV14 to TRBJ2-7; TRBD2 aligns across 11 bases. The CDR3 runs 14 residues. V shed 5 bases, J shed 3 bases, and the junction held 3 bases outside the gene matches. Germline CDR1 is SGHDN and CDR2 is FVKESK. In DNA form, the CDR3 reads TGTGCCAGCAGCGAACTAGCGGGAGACTACGAGCAGTACTTC. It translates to CASSELAGDYEQYF.

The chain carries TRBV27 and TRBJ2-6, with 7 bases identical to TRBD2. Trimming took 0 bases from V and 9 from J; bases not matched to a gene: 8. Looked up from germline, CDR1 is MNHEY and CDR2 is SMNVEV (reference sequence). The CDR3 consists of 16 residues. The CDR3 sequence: CASSLSSIGTNNVLTF. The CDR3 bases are TGTGCCAGCAGTTTATCGAGTATCGGGACTAACAACGTCCTGACTTTC.

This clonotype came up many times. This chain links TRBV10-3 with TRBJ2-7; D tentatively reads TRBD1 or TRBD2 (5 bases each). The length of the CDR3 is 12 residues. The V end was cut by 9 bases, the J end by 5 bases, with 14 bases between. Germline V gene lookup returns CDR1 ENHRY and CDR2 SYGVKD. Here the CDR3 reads CAMGDPINEQYF. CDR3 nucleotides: TGTGCCATGGGGGACCCGATAAACGAGCAGTACTTC.

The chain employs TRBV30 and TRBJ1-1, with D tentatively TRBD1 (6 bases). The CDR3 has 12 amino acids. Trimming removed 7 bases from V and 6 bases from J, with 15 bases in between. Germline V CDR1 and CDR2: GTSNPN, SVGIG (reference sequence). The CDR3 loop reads CAFQGIGAEAFF. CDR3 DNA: TGTGCCTTCCAGGGGATAGGCGCTGAAGCTTTCTTT.

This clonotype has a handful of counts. The CDR3 DNA reads TGTGCCAGCAGCCAAAGGGGGCGGTCGGCTAATGAAAAACTGTTTTTT. Amino acid sequence: CASSQRGRSANEKLFF. V usage is TRBV14 and J usage is TRBJ1-4; the match to TRBD1 covers 7 bases. Looked up from germline, CDR1 is SGHDN and CDR2 is FVKESK. V was clipped by 2 bases and J by 3 bases; unmatched bases: 6. This CDR3 region has 16 residues.

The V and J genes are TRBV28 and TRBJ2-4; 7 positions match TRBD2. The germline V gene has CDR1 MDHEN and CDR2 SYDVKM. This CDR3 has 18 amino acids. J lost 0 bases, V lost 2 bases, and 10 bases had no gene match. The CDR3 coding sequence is TGTGCCAGCAGTTTAAACCCATTGGGGGGGTTAGCCAAAAACATTCAGTACTTC. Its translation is CASSLNPLGGLAKNIQYF.

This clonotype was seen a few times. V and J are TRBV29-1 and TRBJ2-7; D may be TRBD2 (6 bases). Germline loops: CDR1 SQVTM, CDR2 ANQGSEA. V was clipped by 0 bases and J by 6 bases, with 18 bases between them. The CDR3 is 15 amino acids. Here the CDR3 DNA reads TGCAGCGTTGAAGAGTTGGGACTCCCGAGCGGCGAGCAGTACTTC. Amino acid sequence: CSVEELGLPSGEQYF.

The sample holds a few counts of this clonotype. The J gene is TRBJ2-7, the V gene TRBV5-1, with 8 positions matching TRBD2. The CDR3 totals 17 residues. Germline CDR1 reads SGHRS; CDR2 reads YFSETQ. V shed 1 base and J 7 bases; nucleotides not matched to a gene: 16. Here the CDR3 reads CASSLRTSRTSIGEQYF. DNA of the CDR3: TGCGCCAGCAGCTTGAGGACTAGCAGGACCTCTATTGGGGAGCAGTACTTC.

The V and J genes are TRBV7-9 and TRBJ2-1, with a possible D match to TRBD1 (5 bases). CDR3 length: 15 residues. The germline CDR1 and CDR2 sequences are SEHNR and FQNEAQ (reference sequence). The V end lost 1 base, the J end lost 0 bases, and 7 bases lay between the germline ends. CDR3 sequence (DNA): TGTGCCAGCAGCTTAGTAGACAGCTCCTACAATGAGCAGTTCTTC. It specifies CASSLVDSSYNEQFF.

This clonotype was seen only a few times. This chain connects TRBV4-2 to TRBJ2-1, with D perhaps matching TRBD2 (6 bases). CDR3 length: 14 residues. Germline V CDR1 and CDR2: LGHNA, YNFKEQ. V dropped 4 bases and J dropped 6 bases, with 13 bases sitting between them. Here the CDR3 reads CASSPESGLNEQFF. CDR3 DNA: TGTGCCAGCAGCCCGGAGAGCGGGCTCAATGAGCAGTTCTTC.

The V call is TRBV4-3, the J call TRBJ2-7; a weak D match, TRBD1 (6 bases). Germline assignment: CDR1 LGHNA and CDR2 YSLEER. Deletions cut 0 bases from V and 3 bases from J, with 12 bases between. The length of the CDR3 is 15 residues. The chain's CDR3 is CASSQDQGSYYEQYF. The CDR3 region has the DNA TGCGCCAGCAGCCAAGATCAGGGGTCTTACTACGAGCAGTACTTC.